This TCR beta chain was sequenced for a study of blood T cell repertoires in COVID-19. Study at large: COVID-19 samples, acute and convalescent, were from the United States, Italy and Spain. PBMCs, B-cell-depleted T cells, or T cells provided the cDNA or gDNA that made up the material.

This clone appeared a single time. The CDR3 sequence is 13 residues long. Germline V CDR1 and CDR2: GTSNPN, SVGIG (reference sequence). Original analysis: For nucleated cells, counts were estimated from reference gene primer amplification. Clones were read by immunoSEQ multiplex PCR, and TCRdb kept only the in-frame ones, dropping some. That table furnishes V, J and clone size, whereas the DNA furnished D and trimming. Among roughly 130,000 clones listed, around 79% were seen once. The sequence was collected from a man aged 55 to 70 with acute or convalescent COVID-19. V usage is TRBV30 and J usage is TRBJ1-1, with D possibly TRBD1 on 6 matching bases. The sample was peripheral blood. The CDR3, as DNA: TGTCTGGGGGCCCGACCCCTCCACCCTGAAGCTTTCTTT. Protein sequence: CLGARPLHPEAFF.